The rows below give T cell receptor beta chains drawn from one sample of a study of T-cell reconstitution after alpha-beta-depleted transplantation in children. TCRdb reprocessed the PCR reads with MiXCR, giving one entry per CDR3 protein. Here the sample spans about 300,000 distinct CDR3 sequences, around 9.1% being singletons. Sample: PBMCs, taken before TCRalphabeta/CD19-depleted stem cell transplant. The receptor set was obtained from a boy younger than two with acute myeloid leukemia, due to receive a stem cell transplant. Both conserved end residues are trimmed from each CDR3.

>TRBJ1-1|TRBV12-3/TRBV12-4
ASSLARGGEAF
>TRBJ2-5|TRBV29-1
SVLATQETQY
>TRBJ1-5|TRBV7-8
ASSLGVWGGNQPQH
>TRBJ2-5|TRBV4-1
ASSQEGIETQY
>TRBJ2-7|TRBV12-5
ASGLDGLEQY
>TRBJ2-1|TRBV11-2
ASSYGLAGVEQF
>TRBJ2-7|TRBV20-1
SARDRKLSKGNEQY
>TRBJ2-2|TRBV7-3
ASSDTGSGELF
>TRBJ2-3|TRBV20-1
SARGSGTDTQY
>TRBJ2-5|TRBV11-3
ASGHFAGGPWETQY
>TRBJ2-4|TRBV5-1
ASSFPGNIQY
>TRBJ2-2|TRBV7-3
ASSVTGLTGELF
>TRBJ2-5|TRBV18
ASSPGTQETQY
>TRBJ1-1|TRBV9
ASSVVTDYTEAF
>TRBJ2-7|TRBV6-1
ASRRLSSYEQY
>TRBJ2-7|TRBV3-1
ASRPRTGPGQY
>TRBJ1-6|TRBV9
ASSAWTGRDSPLH
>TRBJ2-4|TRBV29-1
SFSPGPLAKNIQY
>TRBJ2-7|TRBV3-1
ASSRQTSGGAYEQY
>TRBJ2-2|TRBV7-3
ASSPSPGLGSTGEPF
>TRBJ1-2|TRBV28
ASSFLENRYGYT
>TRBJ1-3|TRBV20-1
SAYGSQRRGNTIY
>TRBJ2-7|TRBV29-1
SVSRQGDEQY
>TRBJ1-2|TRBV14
ASSQGQPINYGYT
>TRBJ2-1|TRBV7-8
ASSLLTGNEQF
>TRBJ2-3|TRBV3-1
ASSQIGSGVKVGLFLGPSDTQY
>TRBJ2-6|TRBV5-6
ASSLFSGANVLT
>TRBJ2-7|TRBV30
AWTRDRAPYEQY
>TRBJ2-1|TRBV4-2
ASSQEGPSSYNEQF
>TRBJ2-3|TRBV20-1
GASGGTDTQY
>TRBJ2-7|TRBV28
ATQQVEQY
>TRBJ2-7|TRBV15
ATSRDKVSGGENGQY
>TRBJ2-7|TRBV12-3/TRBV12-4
ASSLISTLPYEQY
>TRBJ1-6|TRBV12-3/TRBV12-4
ASSTGTGASPLH
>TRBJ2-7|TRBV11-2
ASSLGPGQGTYFYEQY
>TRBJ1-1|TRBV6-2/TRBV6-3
ASSYPTYLKRQPEAF
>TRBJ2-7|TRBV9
ASSAGGSLYEQY
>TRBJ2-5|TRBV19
ASSPRTGILYQETQY
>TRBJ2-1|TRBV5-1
ASSLRLDNEQF
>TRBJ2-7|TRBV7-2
ASSSLAIRGYEQY
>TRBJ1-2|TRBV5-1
ASSLDRRVFYGYT